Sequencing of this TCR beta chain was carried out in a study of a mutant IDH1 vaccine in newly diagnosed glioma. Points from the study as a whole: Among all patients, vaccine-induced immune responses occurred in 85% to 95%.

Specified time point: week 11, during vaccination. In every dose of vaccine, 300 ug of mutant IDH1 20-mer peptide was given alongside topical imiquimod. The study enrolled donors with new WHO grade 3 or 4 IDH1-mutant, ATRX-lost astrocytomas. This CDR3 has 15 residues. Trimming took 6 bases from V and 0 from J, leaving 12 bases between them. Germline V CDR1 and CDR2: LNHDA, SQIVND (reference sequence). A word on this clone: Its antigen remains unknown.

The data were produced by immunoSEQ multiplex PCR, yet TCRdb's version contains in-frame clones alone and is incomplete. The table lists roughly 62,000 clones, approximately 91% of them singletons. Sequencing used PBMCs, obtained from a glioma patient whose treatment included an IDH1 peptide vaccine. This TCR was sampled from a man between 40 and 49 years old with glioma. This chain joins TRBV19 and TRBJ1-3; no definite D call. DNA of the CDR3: TGTGCCAGTAGGCCCTCGGGAAGCTCTGGAAACACCATATATTTT. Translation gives CASRPSGSSGNTIYF.